This TCR beta chain comes out of a study of blood T cell repertoires in COVID-19 (dated by TCRdb to 2019 to 2021). For the study in its entirety: Samples covering the acute and convalescent phases of COVID-19 were provided by collaborators in the United States, Italy and Spain. The material from the prospective study consisted of cDNA or gDNA derived from T cells, B-cell-depleted T cells, or PBMCs. Subjects who had been exposed to COVID-19, were actively infected with it, or had recovered from it provided the deeply sampled blood TCRbeta repertoires that made up the dataset. Where HLA class I and class II types were available, the types were taken from metadata supplied by the sample provider, not from assay-based typing. Sample metadata almost always included a de-identified subject ID, COVID-19 status, age in years and sex. A freely available public database, intended as a resource for researchers studying the immune response to SARS-CoV-2, is where the repertoires were released. The samples were drawn from two sources: the first 160 participants of the ongoing ImmuneRACE study, and over 1,000 subjects contributed by 6 global collaborators.

TCRbeta CDR3 regions were amplified from genomic DNA by means of the immunoSEQ Assay, a bias-controlled multiplex PCR. Concerning the study's data processing: The number of nucleated cells in each sample was estimated from the amplification of reference gene primers within the assay. To quantify the absolute abundance of each unique TCRbeta CDR3 rearrangement, sequence reads were collapsed and filtered. For each sample, productive Simpson clonality was calculated as the square root of Simpson's diversity index across productive rearrangements. TCRdb holds this immuneACCESS table with in-frame rearrangements only. Some clones are missing; in checked studies, unresolved V genes explain under half, and the rest has no known cause. V, J and clone size derive from that table, while D and trimming were established from the DNA sequence. This sample gives more than 85,000 clones in total; 76% of them show up just once. The top ten clones comprise around 4% of the sample.

Whole blood was collected in K2EDTA tubes by collaborating institutions according to the institutions' own protocols. For TCRbeta analysis, collaborators shipped samples as frozen whole blood, isolated PBMCs, or DNA extracted from either of those sample types. What the study reported, not specific to this receptor: Clinical and demographic metadata were provided uncurated, with the amount varying by source and participant.

The CDR3 holds 15 amino acids from the cysteine to the phenylalanine. The CDR3 DNA has 45 bases and is translated from base 1. The V and J ends are trimmed by 8 bases and 2 bases, leaving 13 bases between them. Via the germline V gene, CDR1 is MNHEY and CDR2 SVGAGI. A note on this clone: The target of this receptor is not known. Qualities for individual bases were not recorded, and no much larger clone is one base off.

The source of this sequence is a woman aged 80 or over with acute or convalescent COVID-19. The sequenced sample consisted of peripheral blood. The chain links TRBV6-5 with TRBJ1-6; the best D guess is TRBD1, with 6 bases matching. The CDR3 region: CASAAGVTYNSPLHF. The DNA sequence is TGTGCCAGCGCCGCAGGGGTAACCTATAATTCACCCCTCCACTTT.